Below are 27 T cell receptor beta chains sequenced from a single sample in a study of siplizumab effects on memory and regulatory T cells. This table comes from immunoSEQ multiplex PCR, and its TCRdb copy is limited to in-frame clones, with some not included. The sample records tens of thousands of clones, 93% being singletons. Material for sequencing was CD8+ T cells sorted from blood. The receptor source for this set is a human donor in good health.

In regard to this clone: Different DNA sequences within this sample yield the same CDR3. V and J are TRBV7-2 and TRBJ2-7; TRBD2 might be the D (6 bases). This CDR3 has 15 residues. Trimming pared 5 bases from V and 0 bases from J, leaving 14 bases between. CDR1 SGHTA and CDR2 FQGNSA come from the germline V gene. This CDR3 reads CASSPLTSSSYEQYF. In DNA form, the CDR3 reads TGTGCCAGCAGCCCCCTAACTAGCAGCTCCTACGAGCAGTACTTC.

In the case of this clone: The sample has other DNA sequences that encode this CDR3 too. The chain couples TRBV11-3 to TRBJ2-5; tentatively, D is TRBD1 (6 bases). Germline V lookup: CDR1 SGHNT, CDR2 YENEEA. The CDR3 extends over 13 amino acids. Trimming took 2 bases from V and 2 from J, leaving 6 bases between them. The CDR3: CASSLRGQETQYF. Written as DNA, the CDR3 is TGTGCCAGCAGCTTAAGGGGGCAAGAGACCCAGTACTTC.

The chain has TRBV2 and TRBJ1-1, with a tentative D call TRBD1 (5 bases). This CDR3 is 16 amino acids long. Germline V gene sequence: CDR1 SNHLY, CDR2 FYNNEI. Trimming cost V 7 bases and J 1 base, with 19 bases left between them. The CDR3 DNA reads TGTGCCAGCACCCAAGGACTGCAGGGCGAGAACACTGAAGCTTTCTTT. Translating it yields CASTQGLQGENTEAFF.

The chain carries TRBV21-1 and TRBJ1-6; the table's D call TRBD1 went unverified against the DNA. TRBV21-1 is a pseudogene. The CDR3 has 18 residues. CDR3 sequence (DNA): TGTGCCAGCCGGTGTGACAGGGGCCACTCCCCCTATAATTCACCCCTCCACTTT. Encoded protein: CASRCDRGHSPYNSPLHF.

The chain has TRBV5-1 and TRBJ2-2; 10 bases align to TRBD2. The germline gives CDR1 SGHRS, CDR2 YFSETQ. The CDR3 extends over 17 amino acids. The V segment lost 3 bases and the J segment 2 bases; nucleotides outside the gene matches: 7. The CDR3 is CASSSNGLAENTGELFF. The CDR3 region has the DNA TGCGCCAGCAGCTCTAACGGACTAGCGGAAAACACCGGGGAGCTGTTTTTT.

This chain connects TRBV5-5 to TRBJ1-2; TRBD1 agrees at 7 bases. From germline, CDR1 is SGHKS and CDR2 YYEKEE (reference sequence). CDR3 size: 15 residues. V gave up 4 bases and J gave up 4 bases; unmatched junction bases: 10. The CDR3 protein is CASSGNDRAGYGYTF. The CDR3 DNA is TGTGCCAGCAGCGGAAACGACAGGGCAGGCTATGGCTACACCTTC. Full variable domain (remainder filled in from reference TRBV5-5 and TRBJ1-2): DAGVTQSPTHLIKTRGQQVTLRCSPISGHKSVSWYQQVLGQGPQFIFQYYEKEERGRGNFPDRFSARQFPNYSSELNVNALLLGDSALYLCASSGNDRAGYGYTFGSGTRLTVV.

This clone was found a few times. CDR3 in amino acids: CASSLGQTPYEQYF. The CDR3 nucleotides are TGTGCCAGCAGCTTAGGGCAGACTCCCTACGAGCAGTACTTC. The J gene is TRBJ2-7, the V gene TRBV11-3, with D unclear. This CDR3 is 14 amino acids long. Deletions cut 1 base from V and 2 bases from J, with 9 bases between. Germline lookup yields CDR1 SGHNT and CDR2 YENEEA.

In DNA, the CDR3 is TGTGCCAGCAGCTTACCGAGGGGTTACGAGGGCACCGGGGAGCTGTTTTTT. Its translation is CASSLPRGYEGTGELFF. The chain combines TRBV7-3 with TRBJ2-2, with D perhaps given as TRBD1 or TRBD2 (5 bases each). The CDR3 has 17 amino acids. Germline loops: CDR1 SGHTA, CDR2 FQGTGA. The V end was cut by 2 bases, the J end by 4 bases, with 17 bases between.

The chain employs TRBV13 and TRBJ1-1; TRBD1 is a possible D gene (6 bases). Per germline, CDR1 PRHDT and CDR2 FYEKMQ (reference sequence). The V and J ends lost 5 bases and 6 bases respectively, with 19 bases between them. The CDR3 runs to 15 residues. In DNA, the CDR3 is TGTGCCAGCAGCGTCAGGGGCGCAGGAGAGGCTGAAGCTTTCTTT. This sequence encodes CASSVRGAGEAEAFF.

V gene TRBV15 combines with J gene TRBJ1-2; D gene uncertain. Per the germline V gene, CDR1 is LNHNV and CDR2 is YYDKDF (reference sequence). Trimming shortened V by 1 base and J by 0 bases, and 12 bases separated the two germline ends. The CDR3 covers 16 residues. The DNA for the CDR3 is TGTGCCACCAGCAGAGCCGGCGGGTACCCTAACTATGGCTACACCTTC. The encoded protein is CATSRAGGYPNYGYTF.

The rearrangement joins TRBV5-6 to TRBJ1-1, with D uncertain. CDR3 length equals 11 residues. Deletions cut 2 bases from V and 4 bases from J, with 3 bases between. The germline V gene has CDR1 SGHDT and CDR2 YYEEEE. CDR3 DNA: TGTGCCAGCAGCTTAAGCACTGAAGCTTTCTTT. Encoded protein: CASSLSTEAFF.

The rearrangement uses TRBV5-1 and TRBJ1-1; 7 bases are a match to TRBD1. The CDR3 runs to 15 residues. V gave up 1 base and J gave up 5 bases; unmatched junction bases: 8. Germline CDR1 is SGHRS and CDR2 is YFSETQ. CDR3 sequence (DNA): TGCGCCAGCAGCTTGCCCACTACAGGGGTAACTGAAGCTTTCTTT. It translates to CASSLPTTGVTEAFF.

The J gene is TRBJ1-6, the V gene TRBV27; possibly TRBD1 for D (6 bases). CDR3 length equals 22 residues. Germline V gene sequence: CDR1 MNHEY, CDR2 SMNVEV (reference sequence). The V end was cut by 1 base, the J end by 0 bases, with 25 bases between. In DNA, the CDR3 is TGTGCCAGCAGTTTATTTGTCTCGGTCGGGACAACCTTGAGCTCCTATAATTCACCCCTCCACTTT. It yields the protein CASSLFVSVGTTLSSYNSPLHF.

This chain uses TRBV5-6 with TRBJ1-1, with a tentative D call TRBD1 (5 bases). The ends were cut back, 0 bases at V and 9 bases at J, with 18 bases in the middle. This CDR3 contains 15 residues. Germline lookup yields CDR1 SGHDT and CDR2 YYEEEE. CDR3 loop: CASSLGQLPPLQAFF. CDR3 nucleotides: TGTGCCAGCAGCTTGGGACAGCTCCCTCCCCTCCAAGCTTTCTTT.

The rearrangement joins TRBV9 to TRBJ2-7, with D perhaps matching TRBD1 or TRBD2 (5 bases each). The V gene lost 0 bases and the J gene lost 0 bases, with 13 bases spanning the gap. The CDR3 extends over 16 amino acids. CDR1 is SGDLS, CDR2 YYNGEE, per germline. The CDR3 nucleotides read TGTGCCAGCAGCGTAGGGCCAGGGACCTCCTCCTACGAGCAGTACTTC. It yields the protein CASSVGPGTSSYEQYF.

This rearrangement joins TRBV9 to TRBJ2-2, with TRBD2 as a possible D gene (5 bases). The V end lost 4 bases, the J end lost 4 bases, and 8 bases lay between the germline ends. Per germline, CDR1 SGDLS and CDR2 YYNGEE. The CDR3 is made up of 13 amino acids. Here the CDR3 reads CASSLEGTGELFF. CDR3 sequence (DNA): TGTGCCAGCAGCCTAGAGGGCACCGGGGAGCTGTTTTTT.

CDR3 protein: CASSIDPTGRTEAFF. Written as DNA, the CDR3 is TGTGCCAGTAGTATAGATCCAACAGGGAGGACTGAAGCTTTCTTT. The rearrangement uses TRBV19 and TRBJ1-1; possibly TRBD1 for D (6 bases). Trimming left V 0 bases short and J 5 bases short, with 13 bases between. CDR1 is LNHDA and CDR2 is SQIVND in the germline V gene (reference sequence). The length of the CDR3 is 15 residues.

The chain joins TRBV29-1 to TRBJ1-2; D remains ambiguous. This CDR3 is built from 12 residues. The V end lost 0 bases, the J end lost 2 bases, and 4 bases lay between the germline ends. Germline-derived CDR1 and CDR2 are SQVTM and ANQGSEA. Written as DNA, the CDR3 is TGCAGCGTTGAAGACAACAACTATGGCTACACCTTC. Residues: CSVEDNNYGYTF.

The V call is TRBV4-1, the J call TRBJ2-1; 7 nucleotides agree with TRBD2. The CDR3 runs to 15 residues. With V trimmed by 1 base and J by 7 bases, 7 bases remained unmatched. The V gene's germline CDR1 is MGHRA and CDR2 YSYEKL. The CDR3: CASSQGGGGGNEQFF. The CDR3 DNA sequence: TGCGCCAGCAGCCAAGGCGGGGGTGGAGGGAATGAGCAGTTCTTC.

V and J are TRBV19 and TRBJ2-3; 10 bases agree with TRBD2. Unmatched junction bases numbered 3, after V lost 6 bases and J lost 0 bases. The length of the CDR3 is 15 residues. Germline V gives CDR1 LNHDA, CDR2 SQIVND (reference sequence). The CDR3 here is CASRPSGGSTDTQYF. The CDR3, as DNA: TGTGCCAGTAGGCCTAGCGGGGGTAGCACAGATACGCAGTATTTT.

On this clone: The identical CDR3 is also encoded by other nucleotide sequences in the sample. V usage is TRBV27 and J usage is TRBJ2-7; D is possibly TRBD1 (6 bases). The CDR3 covers 13 residues. Germline V CDR1 and CDR2: MNHEY, SMNVEV (reference sequence). V lost 3 bases and J 3 bases, leaving 9 bases between the germline ends. As DNA, the CDR3 is TGTGCCAGCAGTTTGACAGGAGGCTACGAGCAGTACTTC. Translating it yields CASSLTGGYEQYF.

The chain combines TRBV5-5 with TRBJ2-1; a possible D gene is TRBD2 (5 bases). The V gene lost 2 bases and the J gene lost 9 bases, with 9 bases spanning the gap. Germline assignment: CDR1 SGHKS and CDR2 YYEKEE (reference sequence). CDR3 length: 12 amino acids. The DNA of the CDR3 is TGTGCCAGCAGCTTCACGGGGTCTGAGCAGTTCTTC. Translating gives CASSFTGSEQFF.

This clone was seen only a few times. The chain links TRBV5-1 to TRBJ1-1; no reliable D call. CDR1 and CDR2 (germline): SGHRS, YFSETQ. The CDR3 totals 14 residues. Trimming stripped 0 bases from V and 5 bases from J, with 11 bases between. CDR3 DNA sequence: TGCGCCAGCAGCTTGGGGTCCCCTGGGACTGAAGCTTTCTTT. This encodes CASSLGSPGTEAFF.

V gene TRBV19 combines with J gene TRBJ1-2; D gene unclear. Germline CDR1 LNHDA, CDR2 SQIVND (reference sequence). V shed 2 bases and J shed 0 bases, with 13 bases lying between them. The CDR3 length is 16 residues. CDR3 loop: CASSIIPTEANYGYTF. The CDR3 region has the DNA TGTGCCAGTAGTATAATCCCCACAGAAGCTAACTATGGCTACACCTTC.

The V and J genes are TRBV9 and TRBJ2-3; possibly TRBD2 for D (6 bases). The V end was cut by 0 bases, the J end by 2 bases, with 13 bases between. Germline CDR1 is SGDLS and CDR2 is YYNGEE. This CDR3 region has 16 residues. Here the CDR3 reads CASSVEGAGLTDTQYF. Here the CDR3 DNA reads TGTGCCAGCAGCGTAGAGGGTGCGGGACTCACAGATACGCAGTATTTT.

V and J are TRBV7-8 and TRBJ2-7; 9 bases match TRBD1. Germline assignment: CDR1 SGHVS and CDR2 FQNEAQ. J was trimmed by 5 bases and V by 4 bases; bases with no gene match: 6. The CDR3 is 14 amino acids. In DNA form, the CDR3 reads TGTGCCAGCAGCTCGGACAGGGGAGGGCACGAGCAGTACTTC. It yields the protein CASSSDRGGHEQYF. The full variable domain, rest sourced from reference TRBV7-8 and TRBJ2-7, is GAGVSQSPRYKVAKRGQDVALRCDPISGHVSLFWYQQALGQGPEFLTYFQNEAQLDKSGLPSDRFFAERPEGSVSTLKIQRTQQEDSAVYLCASSSDRGGHEQYFGPGTRLTVT.

The chain has TRBV13 and TRBJ2-2; 8 nucleotides match TRBD1. The length of the CDR3 is 15 residues. Germline CDR1 is PRHDT and CDR2 is FYEKMQ (reference sequence). Trimming removed 4 bases from V and 7 bases from J; junction bases left unmatched: 8. The CDR3, as DNA: TGTGCCAGCAGCTACGGGACAGGAAGAGGCGGGGAGCTGTTTTTT. The encoded protein is CASSYGTGRGGELFF.